This entry is about one T cell receptor (beta chain). The data belong to a study of blood T cell repertoires in COVID-19. Overall study: Samples came from the United States, Italy and Spain, spanning acute and convalescent COVID-19. The cDNA or gDNA used as material had been derived from T cells, B-cell-depleted T cells, or PBMCs.

Methods used by the authors: Amplification of reference gene primers provided the estimated nucleated cell counts. TCRdb keeps only in-frame clones here, not all; method: immunoSEQ multiplex PCR. V and J calls and clone size are those listed in that table; D and trimming were worked out from the DNA. This sample has about 250,000 clones, with 70% to 90% found just once. Seattle's enrolled individuals joined amid active infection and were then monitored longitudinally. The CDR3 has 15 amino acids. The trim removed 3 bases at V and 4 bases at J, leaving 8 bases unmatched. CDR1 is MDHEN and CDR2 is SYDVKM in the germline V gene.

V gene TRBV28 combines with J gene TRBJ1-2; 7 bases are shared with TRBD1. This sequence was found in a woman in her 30s with COVID-19, enrolled during active disease. The sequencing sample was made of peripheral blood. The CDR3 region is CASSFIGTVAYGYTF. CDR3 coding DNA: TGTGCCAGCAGTTTTATAGGGACAGTTGCCTATGGCTACACCTTC.